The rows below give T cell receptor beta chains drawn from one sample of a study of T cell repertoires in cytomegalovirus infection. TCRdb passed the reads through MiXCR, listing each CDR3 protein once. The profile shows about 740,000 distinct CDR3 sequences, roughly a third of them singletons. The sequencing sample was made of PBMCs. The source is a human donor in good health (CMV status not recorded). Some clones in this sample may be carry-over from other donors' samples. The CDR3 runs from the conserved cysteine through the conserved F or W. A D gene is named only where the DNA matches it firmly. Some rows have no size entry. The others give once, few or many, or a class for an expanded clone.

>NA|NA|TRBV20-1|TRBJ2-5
CSARRQETQYF
TGCAGTGCTAGGAGGCAAGAGACCCAGTACTTC
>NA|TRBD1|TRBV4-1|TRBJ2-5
CASSPTRRGGGETQYF
TGCGCCAGCAGCCCCACTCGGAGAGGGGGCGGAGAGACCCAGTACTTC
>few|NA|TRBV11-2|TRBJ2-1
CASSSTATEQFF
TGTGCCAGCAGCTCGACGGCCACGGAGCAGTTCTTC
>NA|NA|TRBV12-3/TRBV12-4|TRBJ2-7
CASSTRAGFYEQYF
TGTGCCAGCAGTACCAGAGCCGGGTTCTACGAGCAGTACTTC
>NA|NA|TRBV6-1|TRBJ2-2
CASSEELTTGELFF
TGTGCCAGCAGTGAAGAGTTGACCACCGGGGAGCTGTTTTTT
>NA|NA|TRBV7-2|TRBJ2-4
CASSLERNIQYF
TGTGCCAGCAGCTTAGAGAGGAACATTCAGTACTTC
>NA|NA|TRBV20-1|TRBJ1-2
CSAFRRYGYTF
TGCAGTGCTTTCAGGCGGTATGGCTACACCTTC
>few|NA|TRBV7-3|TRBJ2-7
CASSPTEVGHEQYF
TGTGCCAGCAGCCCGACAGAGGTCGGCCACGAGCAGTACTTC
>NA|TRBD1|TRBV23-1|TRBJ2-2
CASSHSGTGWPGELFF
TGCGCCAGCAGTCATTCCGGGACAGGGTGGCCCGGGGAGCTGTTTTTT
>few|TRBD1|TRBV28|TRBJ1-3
CASSLAGGNNGNTIYF
TGTGCCAGCAGTTTGGCAGGGGGCAATAACGGAAACACCATATATTTT
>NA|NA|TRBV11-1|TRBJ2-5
CASSLGGRWLQETQYF
TGTGCCAGCAGCTTAGGGGGGCGGTGGCTCCAAGAGACCCAGTACTTC
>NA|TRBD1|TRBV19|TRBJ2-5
CASSASQGRQETQYF
TGTGCCAGTAGTGCATCACAGGGGCGTCAAGAGACCCAGTACTTC
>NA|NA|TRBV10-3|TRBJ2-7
CAIGSLGPYEQYF
TGTGCCATTGGGTCCCTGGGTCCCTACGAGCAGTACTTC
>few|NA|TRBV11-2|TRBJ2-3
CASRDSWGFTDTQYF
TGTGCCAGCAGGGACTCATGGGGGTTCACAGATACGCAGTATTTT
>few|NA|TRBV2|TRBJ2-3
CASSAQGPDTQYF
TGTGCCAGCAGTGCTCAGGGCCCAGATACGCAGTATTTT
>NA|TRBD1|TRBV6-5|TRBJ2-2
CASTYNRGRSLLINTGELFF
TGTGCCAGCACCTATAACAGGGGCCGCTCCCTATTAATTAACACCGGGGAGCTGTTTTTT
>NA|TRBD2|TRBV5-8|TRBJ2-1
CASSLALLAGAGSYNEQFF
TGTGCCAGCAGCCTGGCCCTACTAGCGGGAGCCGGCTCCTACAATGAGCAGTTCTTC
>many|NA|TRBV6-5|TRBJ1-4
CASSYSVTGLVATNEKLFF
TGTGCCAGCAGTTACTCGGTGACAGGACTAGTTGCAACTAATGAAAAACTGTTTTTT
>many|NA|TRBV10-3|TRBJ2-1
CAISGTTGWEGTSSYNEQFF
TGTGCCATCAGTGGGACCACAGGGTGGGAAGGGACTTCCTCCTACAATGAGCAGTTCTTC
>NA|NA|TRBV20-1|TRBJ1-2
CSARDSGYGFYGYTF
TGCAGTGCTAGAGATAGCGGGTATGGTTTCTATGGCTACACCTTC
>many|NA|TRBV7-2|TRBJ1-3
CASSFPGGGGTGTFGNTIYF
TGTGCCAGCAGCTTTCCCGGGGGAGGAGGCACCGGGACGTTTGGAAACACCATATATTTT
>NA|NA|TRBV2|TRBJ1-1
CASSERQGLRTEAFF
TGTGCCAGCAGTGAACGGCAGGGGCTCCGCACTGAAGCTTTCTTT
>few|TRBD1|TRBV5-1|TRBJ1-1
CASSPGTGGRIDTEAFF
TGCGCCAGCAGCCCTGGGACAGGGGGTCGTATAGACACTGAAGCTTTCTTT
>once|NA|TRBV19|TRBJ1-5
CASSIEDSQPQHF
TGTGCCAGTAGTATAGAGGACAGCCAGCCCCAGCATTTT
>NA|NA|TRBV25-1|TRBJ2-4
CASSESGPKNIQYF
TGTGCCAGCAGTGAATCGGGGCCCAAAAACATTCAGTACTTC
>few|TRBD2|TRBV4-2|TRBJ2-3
CASSLGLAGRPSTDTQYF
TGTGCCAGCAGCCTGGGACTAGCGGGCAGACCTAGCACAGATACGCAGTATTTT
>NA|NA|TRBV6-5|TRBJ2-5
CASRETGVQETQYF
TGTGCCAGCAGGGAAACGGGGGTCCAAGAGACCCAGTACTTC
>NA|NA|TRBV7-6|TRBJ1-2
CASSLSNPGTGYTF
TGTGCCAGCAGCTTATCTAACCCAGGGACTGGCTACACCTTC
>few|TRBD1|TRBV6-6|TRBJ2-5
CASSIQRTGLRLGETQYF
TGTGCCAGCAGCATTCAACGGACAGGGTTACGCCTCGGGGAGACCCAGTACTTC
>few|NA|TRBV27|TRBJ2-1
CASSLSGVRGSRNNEQFF
TGTGCCAGCAGTTTATCAGGGGTGAGAGGGAGTAGGAACAATGAGCAGTTCTTC
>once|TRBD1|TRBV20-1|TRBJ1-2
CSARGGGQEPSYGYTF
TGCAGTGCTAGAGGGGGAGGACAGGAACCTTCCTATGGCTACACCTTC
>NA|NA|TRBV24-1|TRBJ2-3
CATSDFKHGTDTQYF
TGTGCCACCAGTGATTTCAAACACGGCACAGATACGCAGTATTTT
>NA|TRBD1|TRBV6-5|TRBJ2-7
CASSYRGHEQYF
TGTGCCAGCAGTTATAGGGGGCACGAGCAGTACTTC
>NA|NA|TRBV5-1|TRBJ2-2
CASSLEGPTPGELFF
TGCGCCAGCAGCTTGGAAGGACCCACACCCGGGGAGCTGTTTTTT
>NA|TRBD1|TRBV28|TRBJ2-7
CASRPHDRGSYEQYF
TGTGCCAGTCGTCCCCATGACAGGGGATCCTACGAGCAGTACTTC